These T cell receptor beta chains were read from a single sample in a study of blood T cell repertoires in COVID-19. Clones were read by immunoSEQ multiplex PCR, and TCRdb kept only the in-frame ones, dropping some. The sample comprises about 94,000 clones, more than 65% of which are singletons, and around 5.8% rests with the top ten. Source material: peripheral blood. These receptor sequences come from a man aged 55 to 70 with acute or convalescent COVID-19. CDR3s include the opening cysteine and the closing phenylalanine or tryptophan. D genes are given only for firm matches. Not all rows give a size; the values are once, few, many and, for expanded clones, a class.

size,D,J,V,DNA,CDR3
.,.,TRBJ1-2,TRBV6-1,TGTGCCAGCAGTGAGGCTACCAGGGAACGAAACTATGGCTACACCTTC,CASSEATRERNYGYTF
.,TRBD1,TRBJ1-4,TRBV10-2,TGCGCCAGCAGTGACTCGGGACAGCGTCATGAAAAACTGTTTTTT,CASSDSGQRHEKLFF
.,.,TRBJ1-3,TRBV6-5,TGTGCCAGCAGTTACGACGGGAGCTCTGGAAACACCATATATTTT,CASSYDGSSGNTIYF
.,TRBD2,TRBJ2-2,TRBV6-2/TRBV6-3,TGTGCCAGCAGTTTTTCGGGACTAGCGGGGTCGAACACCGGGGAGCTGTTTTTT,CASSFSGLAGSNTGELFF
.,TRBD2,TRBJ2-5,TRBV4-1,TGCGCCAGCAGCCGACTAGCGGGGGTCCGGGAGACCCAGTACTTC,CASSRLAGVRETQYF
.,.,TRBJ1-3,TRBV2,TGTGCCAGCAGCCTACAGGGTTACTCTGGAAACACCATATATTTT,CASSLQGYSGNTIYF
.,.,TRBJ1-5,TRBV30,TGTGCCTGGAGCTACCAGCCAGGGTTCTTGCAGCCCCAGCATTTT,CAWSYQPGFLQPQHF
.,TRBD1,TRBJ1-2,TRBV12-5,TGTGCTAGTGGTTTGGTACAGGGGTATGGCTACACCTTC,CASGLVQGYGYTF
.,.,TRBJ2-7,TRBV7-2,TGTGCCAGCAGTTATCAGGGGTACAGCGACGAGCAGTACTTC,CASSYQGYSDEQYF
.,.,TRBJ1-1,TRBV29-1,TGCAGCGACCAGGGGCTGAACACTGAAGCTTTCTTT,CSDQGLNTEAFF
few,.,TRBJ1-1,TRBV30,TGTGCCTGGAGCGGGATGAACACTGAAGCTTTCTTT,CAWSGMNTEAFF
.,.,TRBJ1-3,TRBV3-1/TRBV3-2,TGTGCCAGCAGCCAAGACCCCGCGGGCTCGGGAAACACCATATATTTT,CASSQDPAGSGNTIYF
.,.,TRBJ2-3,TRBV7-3,TGTGCCAGCAGCCAACAGCCAGTAGATACGCAGTATTTT,CASSQQPVDTQYF
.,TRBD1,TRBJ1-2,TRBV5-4,TGTGCCAGCAGCAAACCCGGGACAGGGAAAGGCTACACCTTC,CASSKPGTGKGYTF
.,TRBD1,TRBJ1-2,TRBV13,TGTGCCAGCAGCTTCGAGTTGGACGGGACAGCAGCTGGAGGCTACACCTTC,CASSFELDGTAAGGYTF
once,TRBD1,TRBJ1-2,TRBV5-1,TGCGCCAGCAGCTCGGGGACAGGCGATGGCTACACCTTC,CASSSGTGDGYTF
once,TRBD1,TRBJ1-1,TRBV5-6,TGTGCCAGCAGCCTCCGACAGGGGAGTTATGAGAACACTGAAGCTTTCTTT,CASSLRQGSYENTEAFF
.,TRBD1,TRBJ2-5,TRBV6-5,TGTGCCAGCAGTTACGAGGCAGGGGGCAGGGAGACCCAGTACTTC,CASSYEAGGRETQYF
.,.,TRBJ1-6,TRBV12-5,TGTGCTAGTGGTTTCGGGGATCGGAATTCACCCCTCCACTTT,CASGFGDRNSPLHF
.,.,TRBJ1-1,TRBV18,TGTGCCAGCTCACCCCCGAGGGGAGGGTCGGACACTGAAGCTTTCTTT,CASSPPRGGSDTEAFF
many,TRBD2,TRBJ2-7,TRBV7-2,TGTGCCAGCAGCTTAGTTAGCGGGGGGGCAAGCTACGAGCAGTACTTC,CASSLVSGGASYEQYF
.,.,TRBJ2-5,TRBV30,TGTGCCTGGAGACCGATATCCAGGGGGGCTTTGGGTCAGACCCAGTACTTC,CAWRPISRGALGQTQYF
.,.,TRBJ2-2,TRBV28,TGTGCCAGCAGTTTTCGGGGGAACACCGGGGAGCTGTTTTTT,CASSFRGNTGELFF
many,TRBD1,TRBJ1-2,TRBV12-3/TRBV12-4,TGTGCCAGCACCACAGGGGGTATCTATGGCTACACCTTC,CASTTGGIYGYTF